The clone carrying this T cell receptor (beta chain) was counted ten times or more. Its specificity is not known. The data belong to a study of T cells in Graves' hyperthyroidism and ophthalmopathy. Overall study results and limits: Researchers found most expanded thyroid clonotypes above 0.001 in blood as well.

Amplification of TCR beta CDR3 regions was performed using RNA transcripts as template. With the HTBI primer set, the TCR CDR3 went through a first round of RT-PCR. TCRdb analysed the multiplex PCR reads with MiXCR anew, one entry per CDR3 protein. The repertoire holds hundreds of thousands of distinct CDR3 sequences, approximately 14% seen once, with around 12% in the top ten. The PBMCs were taken from more than 8 ml of fresh peripheral blood. CDR3 length: 12 residues. CDR1 and CDR2 from the germline V gene are GTSNPN and SVGIG (reference sequence). The V end lost 5 bases, the J end lost 10 bases, and 17 bases lay between the germline ends.

The TCR comes from a woman between 45 and 60 years old with Graves' ophthalmopathy. The sequenced material came from blood. The chain joins TRBV30 to TRBJ1-1, with D maybe TRBD1 (6 bases). CDR3 in DNA: TGTGCCTGGGGGGACACTCCATTTACAGCTTTCTTT. Amino acid sequence: CAWGDTPFTAFF.